This T cell receptor (beta chain) was obtained from a study of monozygotic twins with inflammatory bowel disease. Details on this clonotype: As yet, its antigen is unknown.

TCRdb processed the 5' RACE reads again and assigns one entry to each CDR3 protein, with no DNA. Its table lists approximately 420,000 distinct CDR3 sequences. Findings and limits, study-wide: Fewer clonotypes were shared with others by IBD patients than by healthy twins, especially with disease activity.

The CDR3 consists of 14 residues. CDR1 is SNHLY and CDR2 is FYNNEI in the germline V gene. This chain links TRBV2 with TRBJ2-5; TCRdb's assignment of TRBD2 cannot be checked, as there is no DNA. The sample was blood. This TCR was sampled from a human donor with ulcerative colitis or Crohn's disease, or a healthy co-twin of an affected twin (not recorded which). Here the CDR3 reads CASSEALEGETQYF.